Listed below are T cell receptor beta chains from one sample, sequenced in a study of blood T cell repertoires in COVID-19. This table comes from immunoSEQ multiplex PCR, and its TCRdb copy is limited to in-frame clones, with some not included. In the table there are 130,000 or so clones, approximately 87% of which are singletons. Sequencing was done on a sample of peripheral blood. The receptors shown here come from a man aged 70 or older with active COVID-19. The CDR3 runs from the conserved cysteine through the conserved F or W. Fields, in order: J gene, clone size, V gene, D gene, CDR3 protein, CDR3 DNA. A D gene is named only where the DNA matches it firmly. Clone size appears in some rows only: once, few, many, or a class for an expanded clone.

j_gene: TRBJ2-7; abundance: .; v_gene: TRBV5-1; d_gene: .; CDR3aa: CASSSTSYEQYF; CDR3nt: TGCGCCAGCAGCAGTACATCCTACGAGCAGTACTTC
j_gene: TRBJ2-2; abundance: .; v_gene: TRBV19; d_gene: TRBD1; CDR3aa: CASSPGQGIGELFF; CDR3nt: TGTGCCAGTAGCCCGGGACAGGGAATCGGGGAGCTGTTTTTT
j_gene: TRBJ2-2; abundance: once; v_gene: TRBV2; d_gene: .; CDR3aa: CASSLAPNTGELFF; CDR3nt: TGTGCCAGCAGTCTGGCCCCGAACACCGGGGAGCTGTTTTTT
j_gene: TRBJ2-6; abundance: .; v_gene: TRBV4-1; d_gene: .; CDR3aa: CASSQEKITGSKKANVLTF; CDR3nt: TGCGCCAGCAGCCAAGAGAAGATTACAGGGTCTAAGAAAGCCAACGTCCTGACTTTC
j_gene: TRBJ2-7; abundance: .; v_gene: TRBV7-2; d_gene: .; CDR3aa: CASSLEGRVSDEQYF; CDR3nt: TGTGCCAGCAGCTTAGAAGGCAGGGTTTCCGACGAGCAGTACTTC
j_gene: TRBJ2-7; abundance: .; v_gene: TRBV19; d_gene: .; CDR3aa: CASSASNEQYF; CDR3nt: TGTGCCAGTAGTGCCTCTAACGAGCAGTACTTC
j_gene: TRBJ1-1; abundance: .; v_gene: TRBV19; d_gene: .; CDR3aa: CASSMQFGWAFF; CDR3nt: TGTGCCAGTAGTATGCAGTTTGGTTGGGCTTTCTTT
j_gene: TRBJ1-1; abundance: .; v_gene: TRBV14; d_gene: .; CDR3aa: CASSQGGVGTEAFF; CDR3nt: TGTGCCAGCAGCCAGGGCGGGGTCGGCACTGAAGCTTTCTTT
j_gene: TRBJ2-3; abundance: .; v_gene: TRBV19; d_gene: TRBD1; CDR3aa: CASGVRTGRKDTQYF; CDR3nt: TGTGCCAGTGGAGTCAGGACAGGTCGAAAAGATACGCAGTATTTT
j_gene: TRBJ2-1; abundance: .; v_gene: TRBV10-1; d_gene: TRBD1; CDR3aa: CASSESRGNNEQFF; CDR3nt: TGCGCCAGCAGTGAGAGCAGGGGGAACAATGAGCAGTTCTTC
j_gene: TRBJ2-7; abundance: .; v_gene: TRBV6-6; d_gene: .; CDR3aa: CASSLGDHYEQYF; CDR3nt: TGTGCCAGCAGTTTGGGCGATCATTACGAGCAGTACTTC
j_gene: TRBJ2-1; abundance: .; v_gene: TRBV7-2; d_gene: .; CDR3aa: CASSAGPGSYNEQFF; CDR3nt: TGTGCCAGCAGCGCAGGCCCGGGATCCTACAATGAGCAGTTCTTC
j_gene: TRBJ1-4; abundance: few; v_gene: TRBV2; d_gene: .; CDR3aa: CASSISTNEKLFF; CDR3nt: TGTGCCAGCAGTATAAGCACTAATGAAAAACTGTTTTTT
j_gene: TRBJ2-1; abundance: .; v_gene: TRBV30; d_gene: .; CDR3aa: CAWNGLSSLTEQFF; CDR3nt: TGTGCCTGGAATGGCCTTTCTTCTCTTACTGAGCAGTTCTTC
j_gene: TRBJ2-1; abundance: .; v_gene: TRBV28; d_gene: .; CDR3aa: CASNSPGLHLNEQFF; CDR3nt: TGTGCCAGCAACTCCCCCGGACTCCATCTTAATGAGCAGTTCTTC
j_gene: TRBJ1-1; abundance: .; v_gene: TRBV6-6; d_gene: .; CDR3aa: CASSYLQGRTTEAFF; CDR3nt: TGTGCCAGCAGTTACCTCCAGGGAAGGACCACTGAAGCTTTCTTT
j_gene: TRBJ1-1; abundance: .; v_gene: TRBV5-6; d_gene: .; CDR3aa: CASSPIGGGSLNTEAFF; CDR3nt: TGTGCCAGCAGCCCTATAGGGGGAGGGTCCTTGAACACTGAAGCTTTCTTT
j_gene: TRBJ1-3; abundance: .; v_gene: TRBV18; d_gene: .; CDR3aa: CASSPTGSGNTIYF; CDR3nt: TGTGCCAGCTCACCAACAGGCTCTGGAAACACCATATATTTT
j_gene: TRBJ2-7; abundance: .; v_gene: TRBV29-1; d_gene: .; CDR3aa: CSVGRGRDEQYF; CDR3nt: TGCAGCGTTGGGCGGGGTCGCGACGAGCAGTACTTC
j_gene: TRBJ1-2; abundance: .; v_gene: TRBV29-1; d_gene: .; CDR3aa: CSSAQTANYGYTF; CDR3nt: TGCAGCTCCGCGCAGACAGCTAACTATGGCTACACCTTC
j_gene: TRBJ2-7; abundance: .; v_gene: TRBV18; d_gene: .; CDR3aa: CASSPGREVYEQYF; CDR3nt: TGTGCCAGCTCACCGGGTAGGGAGGTTTACGAGCAGTACTTC
j_gene: TRBJ2-1; abundance: .; v_gene: TRBV6-2/TRBV6-3; d_gene: TRBD2; CDR3aa: CASSSSGSGDNEQFF; CDR3nt: TGTGCCAGCAGCTCCAGCGGGAGCGGGGACAATGAGCAGTTCTTC
j_gene: TRBJ1-5; abundance: .; v_gene: TRBV23-1; d_gene: .; CDR3aa: CATTNWGRCNQPQHF; CDR3nt: TGCGCCACCACGAACTGGGGGCGCTGCAATCAGCCCCAGCATTTT
j_gene: TRBJ2-1; abundance: .; v_gene: TRBV4-3; d_gene: TRBD2; CDR3aa: CASSQDLGGRGGEQFF; CDR3nt: TGCGCCAGCAGCCAAGATTTAGGCGGGAGGGGTGGTGAGCAGTTCTTC
j_gene: TRBJ2-1; abundance: .; v_gene: TRBV5-3; d_gene: .; CDR3aa: CARRRLLGGEQFF; CDR3nt: TGTGCCAGACGTCGTCTATTGGGGGGTGAGCAGTTCTTC
j_gene: TRBJ2-6; abundance: .; v_gene: TRBV19; d_gene: TRBD1; CDR3aa: CASRVQGVVSGANVLTF; CDR3nt: TGTGCCAGTAGGGTACAGGGGGTCGTCTCTGGGGCCAACGTCCTGACTTTC
j_gene: TRBJ1-2; abundance: .; v_gene: TRBV9; d_gene: .; CDR3aa: CASSVLPRDGYTF; CDR3nt: TGTGCCAGCAGCGTCCTCCCGAGGGATGGCTACACCTTC
j_gene: TRBJ1-5; abundance: .; v_gene: TRBV28; d_gene: .; CDR3aa: CASRYRENQPQHF; CDR3nt: TGTGCCAGCAGATACAGGGAGAATCAGCCCCAGCATTTT
j_gene: TRBJ2-1; abundance: once; v_gene: TRBV11-3; d_gene: TRBD2; CDR3aa: CASSPKPGLGYEQFF; CDR3nt: TGTGCCAGCAGCCCTAAACCGGGACTAGGGTATGAGCAGTTCTTC
j_gene: TRBJ2-7; abundance: .; v_gene: TRBV5-1; d_gene: TRBD2; CDR3aa: CASSWGGAGEDEQYF; CDR3nt: TGCGCCAGCAGCTGGGGCGGGGCGGGAGAGGACGAGCAGTACTTC
j_gene: TRBJ2-5; abundance: .; v_gene: TRBV2; d_gene: .; CDR3aa: CASSPERQETQYF; CDR3nt: TGTGCCAGCAGCCCGGAGCGCCAAGAGACCCAGTACTTC
j_gene: TRBJ2-2; abundance: .; v_gene: TRBV28; d_gene: TRBD1; CDR3aa: CASSHYSGTGNTGELFF; CDR3nt: TGTGCCAGCAGCCATTATTCCGGGACAGGGAACACCGGGGAGCTGTTTTTT
j_gene: TRBJ1-5; abundance: once; v_gene: TRBV10-3; d_gene: .; CDR3aa: CAISEGDSSNQPQHF; CDR3nt: TGTGCCATCAGTGAGGGCGACAGTAGCAATCAGCCCCAGCATTTT
j_gene: TRBJ1-5; abundance: .; v_gene: TRBV28; d_gene: TRBD1; CDR3aa: CASSLGTGWVGGGNQPQHF; CDR3nt: TGTGCCAGCAGTTTAGGGACAGGGTGGGTCGGTGGTGGCAATCAGCCCCAGCATTTT
j_gene: TRBJ2-3; abundance: .; v_gene: TRBV27; d_gene: .; CDR3aa: CASSLLGLTDTQYF; CDR3nt: TGTGCCAGCAGTTTATTGGGGCTCACAGATACGCAGTATTTT